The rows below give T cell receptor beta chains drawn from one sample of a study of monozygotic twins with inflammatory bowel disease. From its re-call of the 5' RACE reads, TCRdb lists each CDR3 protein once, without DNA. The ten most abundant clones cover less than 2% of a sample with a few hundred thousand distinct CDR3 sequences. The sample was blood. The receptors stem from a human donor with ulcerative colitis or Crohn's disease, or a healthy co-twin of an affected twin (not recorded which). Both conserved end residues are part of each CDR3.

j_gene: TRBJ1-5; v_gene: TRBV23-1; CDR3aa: CASGGPRNQPQHF
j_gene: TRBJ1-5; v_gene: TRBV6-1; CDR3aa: CASSERGRNQPQHF
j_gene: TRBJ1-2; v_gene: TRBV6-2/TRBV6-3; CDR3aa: CASRPGGSYGYTF
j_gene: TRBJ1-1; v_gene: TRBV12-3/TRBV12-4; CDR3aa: CASSLWSTEAFF
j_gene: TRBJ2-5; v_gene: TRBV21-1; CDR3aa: CASKVGCRKETQYF
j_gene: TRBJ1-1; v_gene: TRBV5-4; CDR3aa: CASSPALFVMTVPPEAFF
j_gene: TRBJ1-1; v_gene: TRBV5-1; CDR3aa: CASSAQQGITEAFF
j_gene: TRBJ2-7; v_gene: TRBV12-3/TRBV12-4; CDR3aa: CASSPRRAYSYEQYF
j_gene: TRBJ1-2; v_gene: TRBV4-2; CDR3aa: CASSGLRRGTEYGYTF
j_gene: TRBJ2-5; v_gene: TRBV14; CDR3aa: CASSQGASQETQYF
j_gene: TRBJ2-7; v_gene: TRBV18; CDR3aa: CASSPSGQGIYEQYF
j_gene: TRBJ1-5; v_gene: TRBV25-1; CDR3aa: CASSEGTANNQPQHF
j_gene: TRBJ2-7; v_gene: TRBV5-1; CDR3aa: CASSLVEGSYEQYF
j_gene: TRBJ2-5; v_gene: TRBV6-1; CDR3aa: CASSRGFRQTYQETQYF
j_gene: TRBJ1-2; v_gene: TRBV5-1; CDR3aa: CASSITGTGGYTF
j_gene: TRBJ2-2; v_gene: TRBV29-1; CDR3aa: CSARRGTGNTGELFF
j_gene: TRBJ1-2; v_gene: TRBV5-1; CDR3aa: CASAGTGLYGYTF
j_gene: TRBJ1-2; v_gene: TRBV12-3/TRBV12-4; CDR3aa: CASSNRDGYTF
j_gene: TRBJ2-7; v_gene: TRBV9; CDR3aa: CASSETPTSEQYF
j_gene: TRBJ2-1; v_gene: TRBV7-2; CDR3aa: CASTLPRGEQFF
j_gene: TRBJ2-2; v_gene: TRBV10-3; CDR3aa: CAISDLAGIGELFF
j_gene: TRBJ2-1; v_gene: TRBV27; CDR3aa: CASKEWSGGRNEQFF
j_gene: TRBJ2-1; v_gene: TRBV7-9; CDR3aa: CASSLFAGANNEQFF
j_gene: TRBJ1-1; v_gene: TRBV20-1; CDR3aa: CSARPGQGAAGTEAFF